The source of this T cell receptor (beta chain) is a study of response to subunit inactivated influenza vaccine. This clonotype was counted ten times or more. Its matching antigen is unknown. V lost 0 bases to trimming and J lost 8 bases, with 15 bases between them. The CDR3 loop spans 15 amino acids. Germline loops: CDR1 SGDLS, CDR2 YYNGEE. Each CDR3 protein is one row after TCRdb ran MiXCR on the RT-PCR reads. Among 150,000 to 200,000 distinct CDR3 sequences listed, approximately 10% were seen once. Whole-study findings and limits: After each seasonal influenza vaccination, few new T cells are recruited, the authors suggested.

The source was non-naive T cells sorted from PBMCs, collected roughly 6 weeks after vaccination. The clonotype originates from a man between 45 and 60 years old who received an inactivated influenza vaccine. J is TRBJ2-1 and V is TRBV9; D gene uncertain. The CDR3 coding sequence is TGTGCCAGCAGCGTAGTCGTTACTGGTGGGGATGAGCAGTTCTTC. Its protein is CASSVVVTGGDEQFF.